What follows is one T cell receptor beta chain and its context. This sample is drawn from a study of PD-L1 blockade in urothelial cancer. This CDR3 is built from 14 residues. Trimming removed 10 bases at V and 2 bases at J, with 14 bases between. Germline lookup yields CDR1 ENHRY and CDR2 SYGVKD. Data came from immunoSEQ multiplex PCR; TCRdb stores just in-frame clones and leaves some out. The sample records about 72,000 clones, around 80% being singletons. The sequencing here drew on PBMCs, taken around atezolizumab (anti-PD-L1) treatment. The rearrangement uses TRBV10-3 and TRBJ2-2, with a weak D call TRBD2 (5 bases). The origin of this receptor is a man between 65 and 85 years old with urothelial cancer. In nucleotides, the CDR3 is TGTGCCACGGGGTTGGAAATAAACACCGGGGAGCTGTTTTTT. The encoded protein is CATGLEINTGELFF.